The 32 T cell receptor beta chains in this list originate from one sample, sequenced in a study of blood T cell repertoires in COVID-19. Clones were sequenced by immunoSEQ multiplex PCR, and TCRdb holds only the in-frame ones, with some missing. The sample comprises about 180,000 clones, roughly 80% of which are singletons, and 13% to 15% rests with the top ten. Material: PBMCs or T cells enriched from blood (not recorded which). The receptor source for this set is a man aged 60 to 69 who had been exposed to COVID-19.

The V call is TRBV3-1 (or the pseudogene TRBV3-2), the J call TRBJ1-6, with D tentatively TRBD1 (5 bases). The germline gives CDR1 LGHDT, CDR2 YNNKEL (reference sequence). The V end lost 2 bases, the J end lost 7 bases, and 12 bases lay between the germline ends. The CDR3 has 15 amino acids. The CDR3: CASSQFRPGNSPLHF. The CDR3 region has the DNA TGTGCCAGCAGCCAATTCCGCCCAGGGAATTCACCCCTCCACTTT.

This sequence joins TRBV11-3 and TRBJ1-3, with 7 bases aligning to TRBD1. V lost 5 bases, J lost 0 bases, and 4 bases stayed unmatched. This CDR3 region has 15 residues. Germline CDR1 reads SGHNT; CDR2 reads YENEEA. The CDR3 nucleotides are TGTGCCAGCAGCCTGACAGGGCTCTCTGGAAACACCATATATTTT. It is translated as CASSLTGLSGNTIYF.

This clone was seen a few times. The rearrangement joins TRBV9 to TRBJ1-1; 9 positions agree with TRBD1. V dropped 3 bases and J dropped 1; count of bases not matched to a gene: 4. This CDR3 has 15 amino acids. Germline CDR1 is SGDLS and CDR2 is YYNGEE. DNA for the CDR3: TGTGCCAGCAGCGCGGGGACAGGGCCGAACACTGAAGCTTTCTTT. Protein product: CASSAGTGPNTEAFF.

This chain links TRBV19 with TRBJ2-5; 9 bases agree with TRBD2. Germline CDR1 is LNHDA and CDR2 is SQIVND (reference sequence). Trimming cost V 4 bases and J 4 bases; bases outside gene matches: 10. The CDR3 totals 16 residues. The CDR3 DNA is TGTGCCAGTAGTAGGGCGGGAGGGCCCTCGGGAGAGACCCAGTACTTC. Encoded protein: CASSRAGGPSGETQYF.

In DNA form, the CDR3 reads TGTGCCAGCAGCTTAGGTCTCCACGAGCAGTACTTC. This gives the protein CASSLGLHEQYF. The gene calls are TRBV7-8 and TRBJ2-7; no reliable D call. Germline V gives CDR1 SGHVS, CDR2 FQNEAQ. CDR3 length equals 12 residues. The V end lost 1 base, the J end lost 5 bases, and 6 bases lay between the germline ends.

This chain joins TRBV7-2 and TRBJ1-3; 12 bases are a match to TRBD1. Germline V lookup: CDR1 SGHTA, CDR2 FQGNSA. Trimming took 5 bases from V and 4 from J; bases not matched to a gene: 9. This CDR3 has 17 amino acids. CDR3 DNA: TGTGCCAGCAGCACGCCGGGACAGGGGGCGCGAGGAAACACCATATATTTT. This translates into CASSTPGQGARGNTIYF.

This sequence joins TRBV29-1 and TRBJ2-5; TRBD1 matches 10 bases. CDR1 and CDR2 (germline): SQVTM, ANQGSEA. CDR3 length equals 16 residues. Losses at the gene ends were 2 bases for V and 4 bases for J; bases not matched to a gene: 10. The CDR3 loop is CSVELATGGFGETQYF. In DNA form, the CDR3 reads TGCAGCGTTGAACTCGCGACAGGGGGCTTTGGAGAGACCCAGTACTTC.

The chain combines TRBV28 with TRBJ2-7; 11 nucleotides agree with TRBD2. V was pared by 5 bases and J by 7 bases, with 10 bases of the junction left unmatched. Germline V lookup: CDR1 MDHEN, CDR2 SYDVKM. The CDR3 is 15 residues long. The CDR3 loop is CASSPQLAGATEQYF. CDR3 sequence (DNA): TGTGCCAGCAGTCCCCAACTAGCGGGAGCAACAGAGCAGTACTTC. Looking up the rest from reference TRBV28 and TRBJ2-7 gives the full variable domain: DVKVTQSSRYLVKRTGEKVFLECVQDMDHENMFWYRQDPGLGLRLIYFSYDVKMKEKGDIPEGYSVSREKKERFSLILESASTNQTSMYLCASSPQLAGATEQYFGPGTRLTVT.

V usage is TRBV19 and J usage is TRBJ1-1, with TRBD1 as a possible D gene (5 bases). CDR1 is LNHDA, CDR2 SQIVND, per germline (reference sequence). With 1 base removed from V and 1 base from J, the gap between germline ends came to 13 bases. The CDR3 has 16 residues. The CDR3 DNA reads as TGTGCCAGTAGTATAGTCGGCCGGCAGGGGAACACTGAAGCTTTCTTT. Translation gives CASSIVGRQGNTEAFF. Complete variable domain (other parts from reference TRBV19 and TRBJ1-1): DGGITQSPKYLFRKEGQNVTLSCEQNLNHDAMYWYRQDPGQGLRLIYYSQIVNDFQKGDIAEGYSVSREKKESFPLTVTSAQKNPTAFYLCASSIVGRQGNTEAFFGQGTRLTVV.

The chain couples TRBV15 to TRBJ2-5, with 8 positions matching TRBD1. CDR1 is LNHNV, CDR2 YYDKDF, per germline (reference sequence). Trimming removed 0 bases from V and 3 bases from J; junction bases left unmatched: 3. This CDR3 contains 15 residues. CDR3 DNA: TGTGCCACCAGCAGAGACAGGGGGCGCGAAGAGACCCAGTACTTC. The encoded protein is CATSRDRGREETQYF.

In its sample, this clone was seen a few times. The V call is TRBV2, the J call TRBJ1-2; TRBD1 matches 8 bases. V was pared by 5 bases and J by 8 bases, with 10 bases of the junction left unmatched. The V gene's germline CDR1 is SNHLY and CDR2 FYNNEI. The CDR3 has 14 residues. The CDR3 coding sequence is TGTGCCAGCAGTATCGACAGGGGTCTGGGAGGCTACACCTTC. Its protein product is CASSIDRGLGGYTF.

The chain uses TRBV3-1 (or the pseudogene TRBV3-2) and TRBJ2-2; a weak D match, TRBD2 (5 bases). The V end was cut by 3 bases, the J end by 0 bases, with 14 bases between. Germline-derived CDR1 and CDR2 are LGHDT and YNNKEL (reference sequence). The CDR3 is made up of 17 amino acids. In DNA, the CDR3 is TGTGCCAGCAGCCAGACGCGGGCCCTCTCGAACACCGGGGAGCTGTTTTTT. It yields the protein CASSQTRALSNTGELFF.

The chain employs TRBV14 and TRBJ1-2; D is undetermined. Looked up from germline, CDR1 is SGHDN and CDR2 is FVKESK. CDR3 length equals 15 residues. The V end was cut by 3 bases, the J end by 5 bases, with 16 bases between. The CDR3 sequence: CASSQLKSTWYGYTF. Written as DNA, the CDR3 is TGTGCCAGCAGCCAGCTTAAGTCGACTTGGTATGGCTACACCTTC.

This chain links TRBV6-5 with TRBJ2-3; 8 bases are a match to TRBD1. The V gene's germline CDR1 is MNHEY and CDR2 SVGAGI. This CDR3 is 15 amino acids long. J lost 5 bases, V lost 6 bases, and 10 bases had no gene match. CDR3 protein: CASSQTGGLGDTQYF. CDR3 bases: TGTGCCAGCAGCCAAACAGGGGGGTTAGGAGATACGCAGTATTTT.

The chain is built from TRBV6-5 and TRBJ1-2; the match to TRBD1 covers 8 bases. Trimming cost V 2 bases and J 0 bases; bases outside gene matches: 2. The CDR3 is 15 amino acids. Germline CDR1 reads MNHEY; CDR2 reads SVGAGI. CDR3 in amino acids: CASSYQGAANYGYTF. CDR3 DNA sequence: TGTGCCAGCAGTTACCAGGGGGCGGCTAACTATGGCTACACCTTC.

The V gene is TRBV4-3, the J gene TRBJ2-3; 10 positions agree with TRBD2. The trim removed 1 base at V and 0 bases at J, leaving 16 bases unmatched. Germline V gives CDR1 LGHNA, CDR2 YSLEER. The CDR3 has 21 amino acids. CDR3 loop: CASSQGWSGTSVMPSTDTQYF. CDR3 in DNA: TGCGCCAGCAGCCAAGGTTGGAGCGGGACTAGCGTAATGCCTAGCACAGATACGCAGTATTTT.

The CDR3 is CASSIGVNSGLSGANVLTF. CDR3 sequence (DNA): TGTGCCAGTAGTATAGGAGTCAACAGCGGGCTCTCTGGGGCCAACGTCCTGACTTTC. The chain joins TRBV19 to TRBJ2-6; a weak D match, TRBD2 (6 bases). The ends were cut back, 1 base at V and 0 bases at J, with 16 bases in the middle. The germline V gene encodes CDR1 LNHDA and CDR2 SQIVND (reference sequence). This CDR3 spans 19 amino acids.

The chain couples TRBV29-1 to TRBJ2-7, with D possibly being TRBD2 (7 bases). The V end lost 5 bases, the J end lost 0 bases, and 17 bases lay between the germline ends. CDR1 is SQVTM and CDR2 is ANQGSEA in the germline V gene. The CDR3 is 15 amino acids. The CDR3 is CSVSRSRGPSYEQYF. CDR3 nucleotide sequence: TGCAGCGTTAGTAGGTCGCGGGGGCCCTCCTACGAGCAGTACTTC.

The chain combines TRBV29-1 with TRBJ1-2, with 7 bases aligning to TRBD1. The length of the CDR3 is 13 residues. Germline-derived CDR1 and CDR2 are SQVTM and ANQGSEA. With V trimmed by 6 bases and J by 8 bases, 12 bases remained unmatched. Here the CDR3 DNA reads TGCAGCGTGGCGACAGGGCCCCGTGGCGGCTACACCTTC. Translating it yields CSVATGPRGGYTF.

The J gene is TRBJ1-1, the V gene TRBV7-8; perhaps TRBD1 as D (5 bases). Germline assignment: CDR1 SGHVS and CDR2 FQNEAQ. V was pared by 1 base and J by 10 bases, with 13 bases between. The CDR3 has 13 residues. Here the CDR3 DNA reads TGTGCCAGCAGCTTAGATCTTCAGGGCACAGCTTTCTTT. Protein: CASSLDLQGTAFF.

The J gene is TRBJ1-1, the V gene TRBV11-2; D unclear. Deletions cut 1 base from V and 1 base from J, with 10 bases between. The CDR3 extends over 15 amino acids. Per germline, CDR1 SGHAT and CDR2 FQNNGV. This CDR3 is CASSLGLGANTEAFF. CDR3 nucleotide sequence: TGTGCCAGCAGCTTAGGGCTAGGCGCGAACACTGAAGCTTTCTTT. Variable domain in full (rest from reference TRBV11-2 and TRBJ1-1): EAGVAQSPRYKIIEKRQSVAFWCNPISGHATLYWYQQILGQGPKLLIQFQNNGVVDDSQLPKDRFSAERLKGVDSTLKIQPAKLEDSAVYLCASSLGLGANTEAFFGQGTRLTVV.

The chain links TRBV18 to TRBJ2-7; D perhaps matches TRBD1 (5 bases). Trimming left V 1 base short and J 5 bases short, with 12 bases between. Germline CDR1 reads KGHSH; CDR2 reads LQKENI. CDR3 length: 14 residues. The CDR3 sequence: CASSPRSGQDEQYF. CDR3 DNA sequence: TGTGCCAGCTCACCACGTTCAGGACAAGACGAGCAGTACTTC.

V and J are TRBV5-1 and TRBJ1-2; D is perhaps TRBD1 (5 bases). CDR1 and CDR2 (germline): SGHRS, YFSETQ. Trimming cost V 3 bases and J 3 bases, with 12 bases left between them. The CDR3 contains 14 residues. The CDR3 bases are TGCGCCAGCAGCTACTACACAGGAGACTATGGCTACACCTTC. It yields the protein CASSYYTGDYGYTF. The complete variable domain, with remaining parts taken from reference TRBV5-1 and TRBJ1-2, reads KAGVTQTPRYLIKTRGQQVTLSCSPISGHRSVSWYQQTPGQGLQFLFEYFSETQRNKGNFPGRFSGRQFSNSRSEMNVSTLELGDSALYLCASSYYTGDYGYTFGSGTRLTVV.

This clone has just a few counts. The chain links TRBV28 to TRBJ1-2; D is perhaps TRBD1 (6 bases). Germline values: CDR1 MDHEN, CDR2 SYDVKM. The CDR3 runs 12 residues. Trimming stripped 7 bases from V and 4 bases from J, with 10 bases between. The CDR3, as DNA: TGTGCCAGCAAGACAGGAGGCTATGGCTACACCTTC. Its protein is CASKTGGYGYTF.

This clone has only a few counts. The CDR3 loop is CAAWAGNLYGYTF. DNA of the CDR3: TGTGCCGCCTGGGCGGGGAATCTCTATGGCTACACCTTC. The rearrangement uses TRBV19 and TRBJ1-2, with unresolved D. V gave up 11 bases and J gave up 4 bases, with 17 bases separating them. Germline V gene lookup returns CDR1 LNHDA and CDR2 SQIVND (reference sequence). There are 13 residues in the CDR3.

The chain recombines TRBV5-6 with TRBJ2-1; the D gene is possibly TRBD1 (5 bases). The CDR3 sequence is 15 residues long. CDR1 is SGHDT and CDR2 is YYEEEE in the germline V gene. Trimming pared 2 bases from V and 2 bases from J, leaving 11 bases between. The chain's CDR3 is CASSFVDRPYNEQFF. The CDR3 DNA reads as TGTGCCAGCAGCTTTGTAGACAGACCCTACAATGAGCAGTTCTTC.

The genes are TRBV7-3 and TRBJ2-7, with D perhaps TRBD2 (5 bases). V lost 5 bases and J lost 0, with 11 bases in between. Germline V gene sequence: CDR1 SGHTA, CDR2 FQGTGA. The CDR3 totals 14 residues. CDR3 residues: CASSPEGSSYEQYF. The CDR3 coding sequence is TGTGCCAGCAGCCCCGAGGGTAGCTCCTACGAGCAGTACTTC.

Ten or more counts support this clone. The chain uses TRBV2 and TRBJ2-2; 13 nucleotides align to TRBD2. Germline V gene data show CDR1 as SNHLY and CDR2 as FYNNEI. J was trimmed by 2 bases and V by 11 bases; bases with no gene match: 2. This CDR3 contains 14 residues. CDR3 amino acids: CAGGLAGNTGELFF. As DNA, the CDR3 is TGTGCCGGGGGACTAGCGGGAAACACCGGGGAGCTGTTTTTT.

The CDR3 is CSGRGQDYEQYF. As DNA, the CDR3 is TGCAGCGGCCGGGGACAGGACTACGAGCAGTACTTC. This chain connects TRBV29-1 to TRBJ2-7, with TRBD1 matching over 8 bases. The CDR3 extends over 12 amino acids. V gave up 7 bases and J gave up 3 bases; unmatched junction bases: 5. Germline V CDR1 and CDR2: SQVTM, ANQGSEA.

J is TRBJ1-1 and V is TRBV27; tentatively, D is TRBD1 (6 bases). V was trimmed by 5 bases and J by 4 bases, leaving 11 bases between them. The germline V gene has CDR1 MNHEY and CDR2 SMNVEV (reference sequence). The CDR3 runs 13 residues. The CDR3 DNA sequence: TGTGCCAGCAGTACAGGGTTGGCCACTGAAGCTTTCTTT. Translation gives CASSTGLATEAFF.

This sequence joins TRBV13 and TRBJ1-1, with TRBD1 as a possible D gene (6 bases). Trimming shortened V by 3 bases and J by 5 bases, and 13 bases separated the two germline ends. Germline V lookup: CDR1 PRHDT, CDR2 FYEKMQ (reference sequence). The CDR3 extends over 14 amino acids. CDR3 in DNA: TGTGCCAGCAGCTTGCAGGGGCCCAGGACTGAAGCTTTCTTT. Encoded protein: CASSLQGPRTEAFF.

V usage is TRBV9 and J usage is TRBJ2-1; D is uncertain. There are 15 residues in the CDR3. CDR1 is SGDLS and CDR2 is YYNGEE in the germline V gene. Trimming took 0 bases from V and 2 from J, leaving 9 bases between them. The CDR3 nucleotides read TGTGCCAGCAGCGTAGACCCACTTACCTACAATGAGCAGTTCTTC. Protein product: CASSVDPLTYNEQFF. The full variable domain, completed using reference TRBV9 and TRBJ2-1, is DSGVTQTPKHLITATGQRVTLRCSPRSGDLSVYWYQQSLDQGLQFLIQYYNGEERAKGNILERFSAQQFPDLHSELNLSSLELGDSALYFCASSVDPLTYNEQFFGPGTRLTVL.